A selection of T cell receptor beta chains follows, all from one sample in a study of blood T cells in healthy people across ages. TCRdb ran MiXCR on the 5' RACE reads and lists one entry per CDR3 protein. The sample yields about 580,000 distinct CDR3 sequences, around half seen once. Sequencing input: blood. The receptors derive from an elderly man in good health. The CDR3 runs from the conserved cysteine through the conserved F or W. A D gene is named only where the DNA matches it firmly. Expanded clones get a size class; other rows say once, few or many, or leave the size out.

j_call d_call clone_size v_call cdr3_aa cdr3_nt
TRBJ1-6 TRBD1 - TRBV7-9 CASSASRDRGFSYNSPLHF TGTGCCAGCAGCGCTTCACGGGACAGGGGGTTCTCCTATAATTCACCCCTCCACTTT
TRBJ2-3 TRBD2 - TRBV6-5 CASSYNLAGGADTQYF TGTGCCAGCAGTTACAACCTAGCGGGAGGCGCAGATACGCAGTATTTT
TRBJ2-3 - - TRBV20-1 CSAKVAAIFTVTQYF TGCAGTGCTAAAGTAGCGGCGATCTTCACAGTTACGCAGTATTTT
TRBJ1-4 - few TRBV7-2 CASSLGGHGEKLFF TGTGCCAGCAGCTTAGGGGGTCATGGTGAAAAACTGTTTTTT
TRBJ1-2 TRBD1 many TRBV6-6 CASSYSRDSYGYTF TGTGCCAGCAGTTACTCCCGGGACAGTTATGGCTACACCTTC
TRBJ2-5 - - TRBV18 CASSPRETGETQYF TGTGCCAGCTCACCACGGGAGACAGGAGAGACCCAGTACTTC
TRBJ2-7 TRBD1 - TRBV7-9 CASSMTGIGYEQYF TGTGCCAGCAGCATGACAGGGATTGGGTACGAGCAGTACTTC
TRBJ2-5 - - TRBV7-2 CASSLGSGGAPQETQYF TGTGCCAGCAGCTTAGGGTCAGGGGGGGCCCCACAAGAGACCCAGTACTTC
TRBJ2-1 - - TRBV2 CANRKGGYNEQFF TGTGCCAACCGGAAGGGGGGTTACAATGAGCAGTTCTTC
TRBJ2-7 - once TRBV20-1 CSASDHTSTYEQYF TGCAGTGCTTCGGATCATACCTCCACCTACGAGCAGTACTTC
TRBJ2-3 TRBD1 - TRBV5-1 CASSLGQGEPDSQYF TGCGCCAGCAGCCTCGGACAGGGGGAACCAGATTCGCAGTATTTT
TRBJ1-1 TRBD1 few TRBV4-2 CASSQPISGQGAGTEAFF TGTGCCAGCAGCCAACCGATCTCGGGGCAGGGGGCGGGGACTGAAGCTTTCTTT
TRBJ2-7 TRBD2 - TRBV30 CAWSGAGGAYGQYF TGTGCCTGGAGCGGGGCGGGAGGAGCCTACGGGCAGTACTTC
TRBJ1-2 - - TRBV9 CASSAGGGYTF TGTGCCAGCAGCGCTGGGGGTGGCTACACCTTC
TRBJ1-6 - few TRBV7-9 CASSLVQGGNSPLHF TGTGCCAGCAGCTTAGTGCAGGGAGGGAATTCACCCCTCCACTTT
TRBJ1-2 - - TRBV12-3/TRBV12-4 CASSLGQSIPFYGYTF TGTGCCAGCAGTTTAGGGCAGTCGATTCCCTTCTATGGCTACACCTTC
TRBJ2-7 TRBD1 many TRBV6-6 CASRQQGADSYEQYF TGTGCCAGCAGGCAACAGGGGGCGGATTCCTACGAGCAGTACTTC
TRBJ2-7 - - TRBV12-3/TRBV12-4 CASSGGLTYEQYF TGTGCCAGCAGTGGTGGACTTACCTACGAGCAGTACTTC
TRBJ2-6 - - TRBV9 CASSVVVSGANVLTF TGTGCCAGCAGCGTAGTGGTCTCTGGGGCCAACGTCCTGACTTTC
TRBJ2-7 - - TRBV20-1 CSAPDYPEQYF TGCAGTGCTCCGGACTATCCCGAGCAGTACTTC
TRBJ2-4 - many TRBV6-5 CASSYSIAGAQNIQYF TGTGCCAGCAGTTACTCGATAGCCGGAGCCCAAAACATTCAGTACTTC
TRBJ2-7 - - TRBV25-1 CASSDLGPSSYEQYF TGTGCCAGCAGTGATCTGGGGCCTAGCTCCTACGAGCAGTACTTC
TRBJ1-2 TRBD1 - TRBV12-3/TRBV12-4 CASSFSIRGLQGYTF TGTGCCAGCAGTTTTTCGATCAGGGGGCTTCAAGGCTACACCTTC
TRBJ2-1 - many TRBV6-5 CASREYNEQFF TGTGCCAGCAGAGAGTACAATGAGCAGTTCTTC
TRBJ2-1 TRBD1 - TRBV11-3 CASSTRDSPYNEQFF TGTGCCAGCAGCACCAGGGACAGCCCCTACAATGAGCAGTTCTTC
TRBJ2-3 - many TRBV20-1 CSARAGEDTQYF TGCAGTGCTAGAGCAGGGGAGGATACGCAGTATTTT
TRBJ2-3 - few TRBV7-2 CATTPAFSSTDTQYF TGTGCCACTACCCCAGCGTTCTCTAGCACAGATACGCAGTATTTT
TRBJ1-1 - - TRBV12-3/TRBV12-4 CASSRSSNTEAFF TGTGCCAGCAGTCGATCGTCGAACACTGAAGCTTTCTTT
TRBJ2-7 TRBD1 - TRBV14 CASSPPTGAAYEQYF TGTGCCAGCAGCCCCCCAACAGGGGCCGCCTACGAACAGTACTTC
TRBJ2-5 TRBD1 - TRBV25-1 CASRTGTKETQYF TGTGCCAGCAGGACAGGGACGAAGGAGACCCAGTACTTC
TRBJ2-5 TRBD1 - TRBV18 CASSHDRGQYF TGTGCCAGCTCACACGACAGGGGGCAGTACTTC
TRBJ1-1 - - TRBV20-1 CSARDLTRASEAFF TGCAGTGCTAGAGATTTGACGCGGGCCAGTGAAGCTTTCTTT
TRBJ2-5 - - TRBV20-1 CSARVRGEETQYF TGCAGTGCTAGAGTGAGGGGGGAAGAGACCCAGTACTTC
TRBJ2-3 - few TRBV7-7 CASSPKHGDTQYF TGTGCTAGCAGCCCTAAACACGGAGATACGCAGTATTTT
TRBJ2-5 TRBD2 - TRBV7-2 CASSSETSARETQYF TGTGCCAGCAGCTCGGAGACTAGCGCGAGGGAGACCCAGTACTTC
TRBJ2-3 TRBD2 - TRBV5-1 CASSLAMVSTSGAADTQYF TGCGCCAGCAGCTTGGCCATGGTGTCGACTAGCGGGGCCGCAGATACGCAGTATTTT
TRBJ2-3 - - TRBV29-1 CSVPGPGPDTQYF TGCAGCGTTCCGGGACCTGGCCCAGATACGCAGTATTTT
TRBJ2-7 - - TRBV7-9 CASSDGGNSYEQYF TGTGCCAGCAGCGACGGCGGCAACTCCTACGAGCAGTACTTC
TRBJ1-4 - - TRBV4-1 CASSQRNGDNEKLFF TGCGCCAGCAGCCAAAGAAACGGGGATAATGAAAAACTGTTTTTT
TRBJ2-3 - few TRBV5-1 CASSYGFPGWDTDTQYF TGCGCCAGCAGCTACGGCTTTCCAGGGTGGGACACAGATACGCAGTATTTT
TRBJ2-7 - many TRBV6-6 CASAGPYEQYF TGTGCCAGCGCTGGCCCCTACGAGCAGTACTTC
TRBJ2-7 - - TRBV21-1 CASPRDRGHEQYF TGTGCCAGTCCCAGGGACAGGGGACACGAGCAGTACTTC
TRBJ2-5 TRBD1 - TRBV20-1 CSERTGGGETQYF TGCAGTGAGAGGACAGGGGGTGGAGAGACCCAGTACTTC
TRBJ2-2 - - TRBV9 CASSVGVGSNTGELFF TGTGCCAGCAGCGTAGGTGTAGGGTCGAACACCGGGGAGCTGTTTTTT
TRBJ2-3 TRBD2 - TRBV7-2 CASSLAGAGGPGTQYF TGTGCCAGCAGCTTAGCGGGAGCGGGGGGGCCCGGAACGCAGTATTTT
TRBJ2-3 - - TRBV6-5 CASSYGAGVGYTDMQYF TGTGCCAGCAGTTACGGAGCCGGGGTGGGTTACACGGATATGCAGTATTTT
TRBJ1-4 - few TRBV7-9 CASSFTRSTNEKLFF TGTGCCAGCAGCTTTACCCGGTCAACTAATGAAAAACTGTTTTTT
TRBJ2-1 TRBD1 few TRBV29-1 CSVARGLLNEQFF TGCAGCGTAGCCAGGGGGCTATTAAATGAGCAGTTCTTC
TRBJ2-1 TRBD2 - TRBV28 CASSPTSGSWVRNEQFF TGTGCCAGCAGCCCAACTAGCGGGAGTTGGGTAAGGAATGAGCAGTTCTTC
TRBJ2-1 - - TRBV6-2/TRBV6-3 CASSLRGNNEQFF TGTGCCAGCAGTTTAAGAGGGAACAATGAGCAGTTCTTC
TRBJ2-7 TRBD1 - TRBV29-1 CSVVEGRTGGYEQYF TGCAGCGTTGTTGAGGGGAGGACAGGGGGCTACGAGCAGTACTTC
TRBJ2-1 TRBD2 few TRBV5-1 CASSLELAGLNEQFF TGCGCCAGCAGCTTGGAACTAGCGGGGCTCAATGAGCAGTTCTTC
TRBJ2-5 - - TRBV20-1 CSASFEGQETQYF TGCAGTGCCTCGTTTGAGGGCCAAGAGACCCAGTACTTC
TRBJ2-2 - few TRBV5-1 CASSLPKNTGELFF TGCGCCAGCAGCTTGCCAAAGAACACCGGGGAGCTGTTTTTT
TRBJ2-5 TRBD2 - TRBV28 CASSPGGARETQYF TGTGCCAGCAGCCCGGGGGGGGCCAGAGAGACCCAGTACTTC
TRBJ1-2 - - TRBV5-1 CASSPMAENYGYTF TGCGCCAGCAGCCCAATGGCCGAAAACTATGGCTACACCTTC
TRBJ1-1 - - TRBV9 CASSPTAQNTEAFF TGTGCCAGCTCGCCTACAGCTCAGAACACTGAAGCTTTCTTT
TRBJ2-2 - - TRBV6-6 CASKRPTESTGELFF TGTGCCAGCAAGAGACCGACGGAGTCCACCGGGGAGCTGTTTTTT
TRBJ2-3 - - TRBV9 CASSVNPPGGSDTQYF TGTGCCAGCAGCGTCAACCCCCCCGGGGGCTCGGATACGCAGTATTTT